This T cell receptor (beta chain) comes out of a study of blood T cell repertoires in COVID-19. Study-wide background: The study drew acute and convalescent COVID-19 samples from the United States, Italy and Spain. T cells, B-cell-depleted T cells, or PBMCs provided the cDNA or gDNA that served as material.

In the authors' methods: Nucleated cell counts were estimated from reference gene primer amplification. Sequenced by immunoSEQ multiplex PCR; TCRdb stores in-frame clones only, minus some. Clonal size and the V and J genes are those of that table, whereas D and trimming came from the DNA. Of roughly 80,000 clones listed, about 88% are singletons. This CDR3 has 14 amino acids. Germline V lookup: CDR1 SGDLS, CDR2 YYNGEE. Unmatched junction bases numbered 9, after V lost 7 bases and J lost 5 bases. This receptor was identified in a woman of 80 years or more with acute or convalescent COVID-19. The sequenced material came from peripheral blood. This chain connects TRBV9 to TRBJ2-1; 7 nucleotides agree with TRBD1. CDR3 DNA: TGTGCCAGCGCGTCGGGACAGATTAACAATGAGCAGTTCTTC. Its translation is CASASGQINNEQFF.